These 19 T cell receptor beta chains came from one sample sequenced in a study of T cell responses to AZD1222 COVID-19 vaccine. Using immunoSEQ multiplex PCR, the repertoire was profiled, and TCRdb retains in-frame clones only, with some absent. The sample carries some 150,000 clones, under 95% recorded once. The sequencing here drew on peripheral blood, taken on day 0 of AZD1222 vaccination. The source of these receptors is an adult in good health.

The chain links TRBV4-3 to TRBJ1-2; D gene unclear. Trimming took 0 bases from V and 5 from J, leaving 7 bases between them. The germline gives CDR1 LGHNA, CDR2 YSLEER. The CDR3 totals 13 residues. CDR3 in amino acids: CASSQEGLYGYTF. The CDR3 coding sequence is TGCGCCAGCAGCCAAGAGGGATTATATGGCTACACCTTC.

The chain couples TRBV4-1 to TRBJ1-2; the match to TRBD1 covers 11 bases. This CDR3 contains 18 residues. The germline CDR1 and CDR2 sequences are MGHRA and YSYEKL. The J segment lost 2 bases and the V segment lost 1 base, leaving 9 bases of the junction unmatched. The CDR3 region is CASSQVGWGQGGNYGYTF. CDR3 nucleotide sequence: TGCGCCAGCAGCCAAGTCGGGTGGGGACAGGGGGGAAACTATGGCTACACCTTC.

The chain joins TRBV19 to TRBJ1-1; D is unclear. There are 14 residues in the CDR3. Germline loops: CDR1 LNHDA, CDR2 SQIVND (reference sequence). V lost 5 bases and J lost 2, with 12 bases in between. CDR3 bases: TGTGCCAGTAGTGACTGGAAAATAAACACTGAAGCTTTCTTT. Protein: CASSDWKINTEAFF.

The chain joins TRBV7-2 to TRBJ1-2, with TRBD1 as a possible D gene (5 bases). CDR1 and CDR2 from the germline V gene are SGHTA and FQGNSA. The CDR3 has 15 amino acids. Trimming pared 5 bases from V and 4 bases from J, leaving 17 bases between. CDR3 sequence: CASSPALQGSYGYTF. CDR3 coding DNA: TGTGCCAGCAGCCCAGCTCTTCAGGGAAGCTATGGCTACACCTTC.

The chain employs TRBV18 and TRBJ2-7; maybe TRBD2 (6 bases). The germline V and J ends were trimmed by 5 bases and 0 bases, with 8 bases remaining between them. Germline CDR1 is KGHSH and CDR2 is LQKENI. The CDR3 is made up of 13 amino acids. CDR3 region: CASSATSSYEQYF. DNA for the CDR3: TGTGCCAGCTCAGCGACTAGCTCCTACGAGCAGTACTTC. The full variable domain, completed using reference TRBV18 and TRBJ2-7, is NAGVMQNPRHLVRRRGQEARLRCSPMKGHSHVYWYRQLPEEGLKFMVYLQKENIIDESGMPKERFSAEFPKEGPSILRIQQVVRGDSAAYFCASSATSSYEQYFGPGTRLTVT.

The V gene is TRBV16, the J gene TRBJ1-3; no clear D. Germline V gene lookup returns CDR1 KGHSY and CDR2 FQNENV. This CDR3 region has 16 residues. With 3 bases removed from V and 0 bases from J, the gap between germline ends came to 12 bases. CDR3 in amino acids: CASSQARASSGNTIYF. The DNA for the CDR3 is TGTGCCAGCAGCCAGGCGAGAGCGAGCTCTGGAAACACCATATATTTT.

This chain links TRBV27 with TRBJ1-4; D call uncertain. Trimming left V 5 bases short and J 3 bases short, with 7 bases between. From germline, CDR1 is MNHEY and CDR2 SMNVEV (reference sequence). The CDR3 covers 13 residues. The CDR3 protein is CASSPYANEKLFF. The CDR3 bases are TGTGCCAGCAGTCCCTACGCTAATGAAAAACTGTTTTTT.

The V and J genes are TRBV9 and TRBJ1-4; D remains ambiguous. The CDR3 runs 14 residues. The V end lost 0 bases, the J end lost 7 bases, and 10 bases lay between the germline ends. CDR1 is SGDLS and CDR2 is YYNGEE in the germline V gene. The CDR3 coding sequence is TGTGCCAGCAGCGTAGATGGGTCGGGTGAAAAACTGTTTTTT. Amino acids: CASSVDGSGEKLFF.

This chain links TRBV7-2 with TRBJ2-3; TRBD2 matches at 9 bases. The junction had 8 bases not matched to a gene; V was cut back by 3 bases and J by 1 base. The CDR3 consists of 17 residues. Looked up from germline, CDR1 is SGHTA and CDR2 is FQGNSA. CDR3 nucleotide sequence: TGTGCCAGCAGCTTTGAGACTAGCGGATTTCGCACAGATACGCAGTATTTT. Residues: CASSFETSGFRTDTQYF.

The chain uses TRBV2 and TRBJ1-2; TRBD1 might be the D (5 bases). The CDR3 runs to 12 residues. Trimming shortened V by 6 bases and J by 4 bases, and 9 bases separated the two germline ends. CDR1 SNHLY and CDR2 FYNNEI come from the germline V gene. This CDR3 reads CASRGGTYGYTF. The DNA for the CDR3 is TGTGCCAGCAGGGGGGGGACCTATGGCTACACCTTC.

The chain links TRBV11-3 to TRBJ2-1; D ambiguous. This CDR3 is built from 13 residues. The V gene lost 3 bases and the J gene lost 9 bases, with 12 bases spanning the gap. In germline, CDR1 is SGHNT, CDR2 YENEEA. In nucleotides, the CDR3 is TGTGCCAGCAGCTTTGGTAGTGGTGGTGAGCAGTTCTTC. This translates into CASSFGSGGEQFF.

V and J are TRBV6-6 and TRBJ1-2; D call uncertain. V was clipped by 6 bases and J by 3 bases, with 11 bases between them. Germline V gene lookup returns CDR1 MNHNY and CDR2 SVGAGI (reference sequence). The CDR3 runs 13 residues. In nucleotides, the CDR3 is TGTGCCAGCAGAGGGTTTTTGGACTATGGCTACACCTTC. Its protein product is CASRGFLDYGYTF.

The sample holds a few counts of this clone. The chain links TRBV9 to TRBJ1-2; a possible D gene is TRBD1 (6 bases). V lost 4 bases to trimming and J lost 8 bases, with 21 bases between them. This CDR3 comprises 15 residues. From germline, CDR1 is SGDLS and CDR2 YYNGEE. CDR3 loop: CASSPRGPGIEGYTF. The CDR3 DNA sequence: TGTGCCAGCAGCCCCCGGGGGCCGGGAATTGAGGGCTACACCTTC. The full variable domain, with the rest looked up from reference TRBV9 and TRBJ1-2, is DSGVTQTPKHLITATGQRVTLRCSPRSGDLSVYWYQQSLDQGLQFLIQYYNGEERAKGNILERFSAQQFPDLHSELNLSSLELGDSALYFCASSPRGPGIEGYTFGSGTRLTVV.

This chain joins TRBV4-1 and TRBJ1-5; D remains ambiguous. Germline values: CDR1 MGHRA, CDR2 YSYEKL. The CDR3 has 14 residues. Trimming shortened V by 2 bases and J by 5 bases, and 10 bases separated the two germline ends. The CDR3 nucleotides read TGCGCCAGCAGCCAAACGGGGTGGGATCAGCCCCAGCATTTT. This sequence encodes CASSQTGWDQPQHF.

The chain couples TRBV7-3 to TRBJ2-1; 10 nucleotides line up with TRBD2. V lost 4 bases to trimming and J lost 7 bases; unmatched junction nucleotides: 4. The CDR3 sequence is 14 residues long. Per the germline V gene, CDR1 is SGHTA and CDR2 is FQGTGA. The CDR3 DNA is TGTGCCAGCAGCTCCGGGACTAGCGTAAATGAGCAGTTCTTC. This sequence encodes CASSSGTSVNEQFF.

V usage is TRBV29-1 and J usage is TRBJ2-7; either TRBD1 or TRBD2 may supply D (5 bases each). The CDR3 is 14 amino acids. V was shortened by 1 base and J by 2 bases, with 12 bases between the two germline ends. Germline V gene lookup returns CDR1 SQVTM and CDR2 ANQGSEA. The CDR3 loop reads CSVEASGRPYEQYF. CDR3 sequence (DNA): TGCAGCGTTGAAGCTTCGGGACGACCCTACGAGCAGTACTTC.

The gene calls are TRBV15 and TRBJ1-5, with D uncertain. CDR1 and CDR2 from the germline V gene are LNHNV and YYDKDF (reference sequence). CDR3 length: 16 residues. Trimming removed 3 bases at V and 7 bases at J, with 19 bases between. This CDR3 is CATSSPSDGEKQPQHF. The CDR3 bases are TGTGCCACCAGCAGCCCTAGCGACGGAGAAAAGCAGCCCCAGCATTTT.

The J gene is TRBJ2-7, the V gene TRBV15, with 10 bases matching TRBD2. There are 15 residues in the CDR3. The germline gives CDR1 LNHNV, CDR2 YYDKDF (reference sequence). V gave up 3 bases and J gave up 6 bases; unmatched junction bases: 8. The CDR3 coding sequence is TGTGCCACCAGCAGGGACCTAGCGGGAGTCACCGAGCAGTACTTC. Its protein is CATSRDLAGVTEQYF.

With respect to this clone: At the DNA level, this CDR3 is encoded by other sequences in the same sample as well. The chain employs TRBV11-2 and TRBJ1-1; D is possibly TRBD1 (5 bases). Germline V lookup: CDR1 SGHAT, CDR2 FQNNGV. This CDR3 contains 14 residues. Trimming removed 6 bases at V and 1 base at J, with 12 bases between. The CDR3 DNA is TGTGCCAGCAGTCCTGTCGGGGGGAACACTGAAGCTTTCTTT. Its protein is CASSPVGGNTEAFF. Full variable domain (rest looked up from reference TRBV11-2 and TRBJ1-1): EAGVAQSPRYKIIEKRQSVAFWCNPISGHATLYWYQQILGQGPKLLIQFQNNGVVDDSQLPKDRFSAERLKGVDSTLKIQPAKLEDSAVYLCASSPVGGNTEAFFGQGTRLTVV.